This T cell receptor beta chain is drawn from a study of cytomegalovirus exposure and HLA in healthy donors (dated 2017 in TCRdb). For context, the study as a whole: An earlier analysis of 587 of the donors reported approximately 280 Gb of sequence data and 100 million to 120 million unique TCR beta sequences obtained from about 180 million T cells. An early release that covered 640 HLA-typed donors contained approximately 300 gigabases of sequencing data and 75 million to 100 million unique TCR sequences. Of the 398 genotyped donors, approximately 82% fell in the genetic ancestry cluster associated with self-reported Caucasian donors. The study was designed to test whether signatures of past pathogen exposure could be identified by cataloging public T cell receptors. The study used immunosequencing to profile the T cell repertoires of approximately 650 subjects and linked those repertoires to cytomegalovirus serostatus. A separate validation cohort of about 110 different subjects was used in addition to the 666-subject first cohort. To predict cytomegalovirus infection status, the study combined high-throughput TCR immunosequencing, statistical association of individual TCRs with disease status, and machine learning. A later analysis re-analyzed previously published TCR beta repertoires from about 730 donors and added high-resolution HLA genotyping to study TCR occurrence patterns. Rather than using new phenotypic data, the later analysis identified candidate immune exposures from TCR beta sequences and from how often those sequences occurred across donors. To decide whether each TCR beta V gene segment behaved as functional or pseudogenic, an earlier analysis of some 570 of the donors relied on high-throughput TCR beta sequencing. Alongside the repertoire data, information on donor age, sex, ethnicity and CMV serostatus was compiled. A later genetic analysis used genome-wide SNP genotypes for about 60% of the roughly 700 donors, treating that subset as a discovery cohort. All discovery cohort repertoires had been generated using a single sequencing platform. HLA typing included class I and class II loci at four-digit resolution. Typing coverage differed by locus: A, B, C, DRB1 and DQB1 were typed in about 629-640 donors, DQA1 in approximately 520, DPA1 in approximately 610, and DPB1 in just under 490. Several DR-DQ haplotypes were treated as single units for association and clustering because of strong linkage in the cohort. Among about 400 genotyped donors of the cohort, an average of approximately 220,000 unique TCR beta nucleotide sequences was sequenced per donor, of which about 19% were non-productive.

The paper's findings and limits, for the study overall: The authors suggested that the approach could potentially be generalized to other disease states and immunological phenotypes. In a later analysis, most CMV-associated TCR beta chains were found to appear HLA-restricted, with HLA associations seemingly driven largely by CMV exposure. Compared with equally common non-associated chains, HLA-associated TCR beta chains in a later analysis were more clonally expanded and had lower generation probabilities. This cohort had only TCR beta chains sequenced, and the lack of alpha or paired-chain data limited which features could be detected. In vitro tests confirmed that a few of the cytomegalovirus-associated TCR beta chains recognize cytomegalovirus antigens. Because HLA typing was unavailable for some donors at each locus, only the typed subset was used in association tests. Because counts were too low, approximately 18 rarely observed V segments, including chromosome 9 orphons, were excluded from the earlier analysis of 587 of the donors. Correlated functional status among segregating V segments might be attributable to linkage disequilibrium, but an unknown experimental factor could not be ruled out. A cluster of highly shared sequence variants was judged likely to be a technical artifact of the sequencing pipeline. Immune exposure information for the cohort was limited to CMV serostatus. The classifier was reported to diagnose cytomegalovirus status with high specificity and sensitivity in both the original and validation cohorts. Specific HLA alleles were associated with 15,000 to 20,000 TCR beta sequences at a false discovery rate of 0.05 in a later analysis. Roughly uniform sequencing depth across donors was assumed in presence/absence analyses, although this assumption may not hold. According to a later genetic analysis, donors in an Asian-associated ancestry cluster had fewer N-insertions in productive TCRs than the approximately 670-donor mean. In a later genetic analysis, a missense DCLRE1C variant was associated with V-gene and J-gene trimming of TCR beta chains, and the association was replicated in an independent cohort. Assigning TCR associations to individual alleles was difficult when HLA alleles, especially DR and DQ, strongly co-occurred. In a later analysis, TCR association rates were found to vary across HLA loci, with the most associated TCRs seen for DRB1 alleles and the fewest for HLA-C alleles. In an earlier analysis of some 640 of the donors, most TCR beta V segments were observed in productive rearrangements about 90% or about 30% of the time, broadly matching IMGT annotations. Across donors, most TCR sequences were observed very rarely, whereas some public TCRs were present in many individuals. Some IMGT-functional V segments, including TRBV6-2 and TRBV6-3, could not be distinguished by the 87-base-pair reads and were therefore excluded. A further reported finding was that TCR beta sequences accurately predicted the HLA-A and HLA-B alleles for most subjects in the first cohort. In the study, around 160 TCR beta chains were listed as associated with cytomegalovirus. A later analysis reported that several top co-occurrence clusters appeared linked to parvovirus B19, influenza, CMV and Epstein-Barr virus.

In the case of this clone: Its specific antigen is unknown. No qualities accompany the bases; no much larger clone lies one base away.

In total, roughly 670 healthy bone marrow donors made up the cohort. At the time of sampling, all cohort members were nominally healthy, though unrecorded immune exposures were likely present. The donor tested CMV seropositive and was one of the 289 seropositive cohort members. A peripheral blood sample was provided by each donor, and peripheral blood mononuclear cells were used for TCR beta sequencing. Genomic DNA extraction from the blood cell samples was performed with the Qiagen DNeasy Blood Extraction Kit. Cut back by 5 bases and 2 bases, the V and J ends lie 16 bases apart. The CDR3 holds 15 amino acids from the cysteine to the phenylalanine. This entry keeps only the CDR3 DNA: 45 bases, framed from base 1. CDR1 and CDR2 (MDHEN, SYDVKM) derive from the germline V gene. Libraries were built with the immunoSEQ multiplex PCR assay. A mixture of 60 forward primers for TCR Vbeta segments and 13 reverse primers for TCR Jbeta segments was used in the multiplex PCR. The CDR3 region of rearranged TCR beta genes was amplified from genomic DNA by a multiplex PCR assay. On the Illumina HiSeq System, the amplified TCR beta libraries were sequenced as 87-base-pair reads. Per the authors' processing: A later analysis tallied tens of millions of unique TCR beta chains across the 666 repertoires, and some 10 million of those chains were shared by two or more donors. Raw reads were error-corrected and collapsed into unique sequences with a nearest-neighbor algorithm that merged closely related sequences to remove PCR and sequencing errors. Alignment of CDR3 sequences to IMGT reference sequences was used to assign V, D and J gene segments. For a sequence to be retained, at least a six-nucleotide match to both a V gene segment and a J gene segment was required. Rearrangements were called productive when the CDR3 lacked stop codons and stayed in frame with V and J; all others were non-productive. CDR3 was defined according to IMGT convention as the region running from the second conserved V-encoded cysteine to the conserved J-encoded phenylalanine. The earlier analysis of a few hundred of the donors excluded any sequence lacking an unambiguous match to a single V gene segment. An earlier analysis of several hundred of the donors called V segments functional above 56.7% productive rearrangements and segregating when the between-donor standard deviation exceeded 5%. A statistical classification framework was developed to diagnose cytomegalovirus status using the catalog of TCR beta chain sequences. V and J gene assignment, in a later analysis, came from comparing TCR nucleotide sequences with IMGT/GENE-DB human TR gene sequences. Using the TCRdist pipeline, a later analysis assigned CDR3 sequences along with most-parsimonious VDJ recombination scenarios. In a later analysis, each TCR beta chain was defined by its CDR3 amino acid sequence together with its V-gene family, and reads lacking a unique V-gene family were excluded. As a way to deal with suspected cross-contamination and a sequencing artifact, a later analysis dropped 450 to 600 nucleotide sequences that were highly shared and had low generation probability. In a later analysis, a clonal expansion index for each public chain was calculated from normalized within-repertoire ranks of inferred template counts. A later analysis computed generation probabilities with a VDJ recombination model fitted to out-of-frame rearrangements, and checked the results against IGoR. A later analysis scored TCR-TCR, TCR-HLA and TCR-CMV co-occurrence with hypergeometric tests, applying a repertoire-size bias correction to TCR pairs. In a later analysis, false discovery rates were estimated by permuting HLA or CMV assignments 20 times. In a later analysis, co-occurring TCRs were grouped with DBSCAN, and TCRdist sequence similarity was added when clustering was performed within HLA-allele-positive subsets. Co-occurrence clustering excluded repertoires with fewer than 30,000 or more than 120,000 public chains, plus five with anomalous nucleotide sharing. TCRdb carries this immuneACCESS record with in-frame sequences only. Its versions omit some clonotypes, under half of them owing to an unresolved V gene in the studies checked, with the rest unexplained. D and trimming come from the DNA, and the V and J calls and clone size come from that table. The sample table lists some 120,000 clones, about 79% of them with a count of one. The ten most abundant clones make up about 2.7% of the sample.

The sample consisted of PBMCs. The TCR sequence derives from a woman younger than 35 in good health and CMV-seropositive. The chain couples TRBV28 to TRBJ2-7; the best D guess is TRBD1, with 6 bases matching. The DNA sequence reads TGTGCCAGCAGTCTCACAGGGCCCCTAACCTACGAGCAGTACTTC. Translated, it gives CASSLTGPLTYEQYF.